This TCR beta chain was sequenced for a study of spatial heterogeneity in lung cancer. The study's findings and limits: Coverage of tumor T cells was estimated at approximately 7% for alpha chains and 13% for beta chains. Tracking of tumor mutation counts was seen in expanded intratumoral alpha and beta TCR counts.

Every TCR cDNA molecule bore a unique molecular identifier. TCRdb fed the 5' RACE reads into MiXCR, producing one record per CDR3 protein. Of 8,000 or so distinct CDR3 sequences in the sample, 10% to 15% were seen once. The time point: sample taken at primary tumor resection. Just over 70 TRACERx patients with early, untreated non-small cell lung cancer donated samples. Judged by abundance, this clonotype is medium-sized. Its antigen is unknown. The germline gives CDR1 SGHAT, CDR2 FQNNGV. V trimming: 5 bases; J trimming: 5 bases; junction bases outside the gene matches: 2. The CDR3 is 14 amino acids. The rearrangement uses TRBV11-2 and TRBJ2-3; 12 bases agree with TRBD2. This receptor was taken from a male donor with early-stage non-small cell lung cancer. The sample consisted of lung tumor tissue, taken at surgery. The CDR3 loop reads CASSRLAGEDTQYF. The DNA for the CDR3 is TGTGCCAGCAGCAGACTAGCGGGAGAAGATACGCAGTATTTT.